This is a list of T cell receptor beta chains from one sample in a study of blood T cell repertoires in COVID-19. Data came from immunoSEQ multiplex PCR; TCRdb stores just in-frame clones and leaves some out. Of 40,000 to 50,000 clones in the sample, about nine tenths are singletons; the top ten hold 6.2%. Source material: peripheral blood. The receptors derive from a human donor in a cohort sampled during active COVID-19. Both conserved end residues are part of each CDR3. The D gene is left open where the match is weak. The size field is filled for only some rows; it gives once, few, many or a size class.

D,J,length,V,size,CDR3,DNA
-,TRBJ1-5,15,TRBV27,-,CASSLLGGGGQPQHF,TGTGCCAGCAGTTTATTAGGAGGGGGGGGACAGCCCCAGCATTTT
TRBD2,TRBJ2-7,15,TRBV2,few,CASRLAGGSSYEQYF,TGTGCCAGCAGACTAGCGGGGGGGAGCTCCTACGAGCAGTACTTC
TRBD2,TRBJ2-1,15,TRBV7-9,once,CASSLVAGGRDEQFF,TGTGCCAGCAGCTTAGTAGCGGGGGGGCGTGATGAGCAGTTCTTC
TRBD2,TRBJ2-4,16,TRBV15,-,CATSRNLAGGSDIQYF,TGTGCCACCAGCAGAAACCTAGCGGGAGGGTCGGACATTCAGTACTTC
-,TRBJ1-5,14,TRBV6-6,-,CASSPDKVNQPQHF,TGTGCCAGCAGCCCCGACAAGGTAAATCAGCCCCAGCATTTT
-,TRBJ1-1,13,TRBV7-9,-,CASRRQTDTEAFF,TGTGCCAGCAGACGGCAAACAGACACTGAAGCTTTCTTT
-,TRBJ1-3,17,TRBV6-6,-,CASSPGSQPLSGNTIYF,TGTGCCAGCAGTCCCGGGTCCCAGCCTCTCTCTGGAAACACCATATATTTT
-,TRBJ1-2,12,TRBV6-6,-,CASSPTLQGYTF,TGTGCCAGCAGCCCAACGCTACAGGGCTACACCTTC
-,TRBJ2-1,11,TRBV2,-,CASSVVNEQFF,TGTGCCAGCAGTGTCGTCAATGAGCAGTTCTTC
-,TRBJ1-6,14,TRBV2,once,CASRGGANNSPLHF,TGTGCCAGCAGGGGGGGGGCTAATAATTCACCCCTCCACTTT
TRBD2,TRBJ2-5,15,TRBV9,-,CASSAGGGVLETQYF,TGTGCCAGCAGCGCCGGGGGGGGGGTTCTGGAGACCCAGTACTTC
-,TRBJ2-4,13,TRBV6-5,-,CASSPLWGNIQYF,TGTGCCAGCAGTCCCTTGTGGGGCAACATTCAGTACTTC
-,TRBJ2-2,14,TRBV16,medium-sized,CASSQGEDPGELFF,TGTGCCAGCAGCCAAGGAGAGGATCCCGGGGAGCTGTTTTTT
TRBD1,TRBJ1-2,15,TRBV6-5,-,CASSYYQQGAYGYTF,TGTGCCAGCAGTTACTACCAACAGGGGGCCTATGGCTACACCTTC
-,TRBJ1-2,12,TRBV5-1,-,CASSSTNYGYTF,TGCGCCAGCAGCTCCACAAACTATGGCTACACCTTC
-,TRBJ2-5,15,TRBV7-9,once,CASSSQARGWETQYF,TGTGCCAGCAGTTCGCAAGCTAGGGGGTGGGAGACCCAGTACTTC
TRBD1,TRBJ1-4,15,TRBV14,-,CASSQKQGAGEKLFF,TGTGCCAGCAGCCAGAAACAGGGGGCGGGGGAAAAACTGTTTTTT
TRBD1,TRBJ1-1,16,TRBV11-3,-,CASSLGPGQGGTEAFF,TGTGCCAGCAGCTTAGGGCCGGGACAGGGGGGGACTGAAGCTTTCTTT
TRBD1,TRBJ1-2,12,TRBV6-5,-,CASKGATAGYTF,TGTGCCAGCAAGGGGGCCACCGCTGGCTACACCTTC
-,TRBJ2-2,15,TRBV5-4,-,CASSYRTAPSGELFF,TGTGCCAGCAGCTACAGGACAGCCCCCTCCGGGGAGCTGTTTTTT
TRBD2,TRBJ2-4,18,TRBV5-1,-,CASRPGLAGEVAKNIQYF,TGCGCCAGCAGACCCGGACTAGCGGGAGAGGTGGCCAAAAACATTCAGTACTTC
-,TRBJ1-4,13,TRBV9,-,CASSVGQNEKLFF,TGTGCCAGCAGCGTAGGACAGAATGAAAAACTGTTTTTT
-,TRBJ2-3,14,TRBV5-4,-,CASSLARTEITQYF,TGTGCCAGCAGCTTGGCTCGGACAGAGATCACGCAGTATTTT
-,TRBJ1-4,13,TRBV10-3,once,CAIRWREGEKLFF,TGTGCCATCCGATGGAGGGAAGGTGAAAAACTGTTTTTT
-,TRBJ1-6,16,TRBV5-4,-,CASREGGKGYNSPLHF,TGTGCCAGCAGGGAAGGGGGAAAGGGCTATAATTCACCCCTCCACTTT
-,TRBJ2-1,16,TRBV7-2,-,CASARRGDIFLNEQFF,TGTGCCAGCGCCCGTCGTGGGGACATATTTTTGAATGAGCAGTTCTTC
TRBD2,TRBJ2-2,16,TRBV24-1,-,CATSDSSGGFTGELFF,TGTGCCACCAGTGACTCGAGCGGGGGGTTTACCGGGGAGCTGTTTTTT
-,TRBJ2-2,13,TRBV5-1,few,CASSGRGTGELFF,TGCGCCAGCAGCGGACGGGGCACCGGGGAGCTGTTTTTT
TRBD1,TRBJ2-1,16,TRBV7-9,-,CASSLVGTGIYNEQFF,TGTGCCAGCAGCTTAGTAGGGACAGGGATCTACAATGAGCAGTTCTTC
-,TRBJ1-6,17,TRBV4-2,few,CASSLGGQSSYNSPLHF,TGTGCCAGCAGCCTCGGGGGGCAGAGCTCCTATAATTCACCCCTCCACTTT
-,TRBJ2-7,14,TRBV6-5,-,CASIRARTFYEQYF,TGTGCCAGCATCCGAGCGCGTACTTTTTACGAGCAGTACTTC
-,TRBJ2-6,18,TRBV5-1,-,CASSLAGSFGSGANVLTF,TGCGCCAGCAGCTTAGCAGGGTCTTTTGGCTCTGGGGCCAACGTCCTGACTTTC
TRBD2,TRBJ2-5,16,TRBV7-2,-,CASNSRTSGVLETQYF,TGTGCCAGCAACAGTAGGACTAGCGGGGTTTTAGAGACCCAGTACTTC